This T cell receptor beta chain emerged from a study of blood T cell repertoires in COVID-19. Study-wide background: The United States, Italy and Spain provided the acute and convalescent COVID-19 samples.

Per the original data handling: Counts of nucleated cells, estimated from reference gene primer amplification, were obtained. Only in-frame clones appear in the TCRdb table, and some are missing; sequencing was by immunoSEQ multiplex PCR. V, J and clone size were drawn from that table, and D and trimming were deduced from the DNA. The sample shows about 250,000 clones, about 89% of them seen only once. Germline CDR1 and CDR2: SGHVS and FNYEAQ. J was trimmed by 6 bases and V by 1 base; bases with no gene match: 7. CDR3 length: 17 residues. Sequencing was performed on peripheral blood. The V gene is TRBV7-6, the J gene TRBJ2-1; 12 nucleotides agree with TRBD2. This TCR was recovered from a woman aged 55-69 years who had recovered from COVID-19. The CDR3 DNA is TGTGCCAGCAGCTTAGGGACGCTAGCGGGGGGGCTCAATGAGCAGTTCTTC. Protein sequence: CASSLGTLAGGLNEQFF.